This T cell receptor (beta chain) was captured by sequencing in a study of T cells after yellow fever vaccination. Study details: For low cell numbers, libraries were made with SMART-Seq v4 Ultra Low Input. Study findings and constraints: Only a minor proportion of clonotypes was detected across both CD4 and CD8 compartments. The booster saw the reappearance of most primary-vaccination clones (approximately 97% CD4, around 88% CD8).

Remarks on this clonotype: Its antigen is as yet unknown.

The CDR3 totals 16 residues. V trimming: 5 bases; J trimming: 10 bases; junction bases outside the gene matches: 16. Germline-derived CDR1 and CDR2 are MNHEY and SMNVEV (reference sequence). Template-switching 5'RACE yielded the TCR cDNA; a universal primer site and UMIs were added in the process. One entry per CDR3 protein, called by TCRdb with MiXCR from the 5' RACE reads. The sample carries hundreds of thousands of distinct CDR3 sequences, 13% recorded once. The V and J genes are TRBV27 and TRBJ2-3; the match to TRBD1 covers 9 bases. The sequence was obtained from a man younger than 45 who received the YFV17D yellow fever vaccine. The sequencing here drew on PBMCs, taken on the day of the yellow fever booster vaccination. The CDR3 region has the DNA TGTGCCAGCAGTGTCGGGACAGGGACATCATTTGGTTCGCAGTATTTT. It yields the protein CASSVGTGTSFGSQYF.